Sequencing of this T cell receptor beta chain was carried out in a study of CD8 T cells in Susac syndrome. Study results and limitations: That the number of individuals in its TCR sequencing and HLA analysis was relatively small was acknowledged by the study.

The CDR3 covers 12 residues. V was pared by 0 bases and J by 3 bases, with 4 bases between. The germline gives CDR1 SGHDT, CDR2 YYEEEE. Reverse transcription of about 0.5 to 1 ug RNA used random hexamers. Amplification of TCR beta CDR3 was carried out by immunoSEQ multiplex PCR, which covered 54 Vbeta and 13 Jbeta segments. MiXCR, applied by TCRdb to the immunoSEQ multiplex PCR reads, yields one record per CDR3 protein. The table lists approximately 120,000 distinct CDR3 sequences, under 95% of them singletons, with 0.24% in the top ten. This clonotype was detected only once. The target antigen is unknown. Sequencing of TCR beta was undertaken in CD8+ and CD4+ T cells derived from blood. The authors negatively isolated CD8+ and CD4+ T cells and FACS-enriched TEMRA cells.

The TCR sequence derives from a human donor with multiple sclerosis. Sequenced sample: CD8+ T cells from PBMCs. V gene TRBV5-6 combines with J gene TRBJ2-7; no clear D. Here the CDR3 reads CASSLGFYEQYF. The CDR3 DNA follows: TGTGCCAGCAGCTTGGGGTTCTACGAGCAGTACTTC. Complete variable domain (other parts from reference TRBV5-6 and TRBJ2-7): DAGVTQSPTHLIKTRGQQVTLRCSPKSGHDTVSWYQQALGQGPQFIFQYYEEEERQRGNFPDRFSGHQFPNYSSELNVNALLLGDSALYLCASSLGFYEQYFGPGTRLTVT.